The rows below give T cell receptor beta chains drawn from one sample of a study of blood T cells in healthy people across ages. Via MiXCR, TCRdb re-called the 5' RACE reads, giving one row per CDR3 protein. The sample carries 1.5 million to 2 million distinct CDR3 sequences, roughly 43% recorded once. Specimen: blood. These receptors originate from a human donor in good health. Both conserved end residues are trimmed from each CDR3. The D gene is left open where the match is weak.

j_gene	v_gene	d_gene	CDR3aa
.	TRBV7-9	TRBD2	ASSSSGGRNEQY
TRBJ1-2	TRBV7-9	.	ASSLPAEFGRGRPGYT
.	TRBV29-1	.	SVVYQYEQY
TRBJ2-2	TRBV4-1	TRBD2	ASSPHSGGANTGELF
TRBJ2-3	TRBV7-9	TRBD1	ASSPSYGRGTTDTQY
TRBJ1-1	TRBV29-1	TRBD1	NVRRGGNTEAF
TRBJ2-1	TRBV4-1	TRBD2	ASSRGTREGNEQI
TRBJ1-2	TRBV7-2	.	ASSSESSLYGYT
TRBJ1-1	TRBV21-1	.	ARLTGVNTEAF
.	TRBV20-1	.	SARAGPSNEQY
TRBJ2-1	TRBV20-1	.	SASRQASETQF
TRBJ1-1	TRBV10-3	.	AIVEGSGSEAF
TRBJ2-7	TRBV12-3/TRBV12-4	.	ASSFKDTYEQY
TRBJ2-7	TRBV19	.	ASSMRDGETYEQY
TRBJ2-3	TRBV28	TRBD1	ASSYWDRVRSDTQY
TRBJ1-2	TRBV29-1	.	SVAPGQIYGYT
TRBJ2-7	TRBV11-1	.	ASSLTGPISYEQY
TRBJ2-3	TRBV4-3	.	ASSQEPPLGRRLALSTQY
TRBJ2-4	TRBV6-2/TRBV6-3	.	ASSYSEGEYIQY
TRBJ2-7	TRBV28	.	ASSFDHHEQY
TRBJ2-7	TRBV7-7	.	ASAKGARGTYEQY
TRBJ2-7	TRBV19	.	ASSTLGHSYEQY
TRBJ1-2	TRBV19	TRBD1	ATSRQGADYGYT
TRBJ2-7	TRBV10-3	TRBD1	TSIGTGVEQY
TRBJ2-2	TRBV7-9	TRBD1	ASNIPGTGRNTGELF
TRBJ2-7	TRBV7-2	TRBD1	ASSPSDRGWVSSYNEQY
TRBJ1-2	TRBV20-1	.	SAGDRNLYGYT
TRBJ2-5	TRBV7-8	.	ASSLGGRQEAKTQY
TRBJ1-5	TRBV12-3/TRBV12-4	TRBD1	ASSLQGGAAGQPQH
TRBJ2-7	TRBV7-3	TRBD2	ASSPSRGGDLAPYEQY
TRBJ2-7	TRBV5-1	TRBD1	ASRATGTVYEQY
TRBJ2-4	TRBV9	.	ASSATGTPVEEQY
.	TRBV5-1	TRBD1	ASRHGQGNDEQY
TRBJ2-6	TRBV20-1	.	SARRFSGANVLT
TRBJ2-7	TRBV10-3	.	AISESFGNEQY
TRBJ2-7	TRBV4-1	.	ASSQVRQLTYEQY
TRBJ2-3	TRBV10-3	.	ATRETGRSDTQY
.	TRBV18	.	ASSPGKRGNYEQY
TRBJ1-2	TRBV6-2/TRBV6-3	.	ASRNSDYGYT
TRBJ1-5	TRBV5-5	.	ASSWGTTGENQPQH
.	TRBV12-3/TRBV12-4	TRBD2	ASREGLGETQY
TRBJ2-1	TRBV7-2	TRBD2	ASSLASGGTPSGGEQF
TRBJ2-7	TRBV27	.	ASSLRVDGPRDPYEQY
TRBJ1-5	TRBV6-7	.	ASSRPQH
TRBJ1-4	TRBV5-1	.	VSSSAGSGGEKLF
TRBJ1-5	TRBV4-1	.	ASSQEGRADQPQH
.	TRBV6-1	.	ASTFATYEQY
TRBJ2-3	TRBV20-1	.	SARDMGGPDTQY
TRBJ1-5	TRBV7-2	.	ASTLNSGTANQPQH
TRBJ1-5	TRBV2	TRBD1	ASSLDRATNQPQH
.	TRBV7-9	.	ASSWSQDSYEQY
TRBJ2-1	TRBV7-2	.	ASSLDPRGGERF
TRBJ1-2	TRBV4-1	.	ASSQRGGTQGYT
TRBJ1-2	TRBV27	.	ASSLSSGVFHGYT
TRBJ1-2	TRBV10-3	.	AISEVRTTGYT